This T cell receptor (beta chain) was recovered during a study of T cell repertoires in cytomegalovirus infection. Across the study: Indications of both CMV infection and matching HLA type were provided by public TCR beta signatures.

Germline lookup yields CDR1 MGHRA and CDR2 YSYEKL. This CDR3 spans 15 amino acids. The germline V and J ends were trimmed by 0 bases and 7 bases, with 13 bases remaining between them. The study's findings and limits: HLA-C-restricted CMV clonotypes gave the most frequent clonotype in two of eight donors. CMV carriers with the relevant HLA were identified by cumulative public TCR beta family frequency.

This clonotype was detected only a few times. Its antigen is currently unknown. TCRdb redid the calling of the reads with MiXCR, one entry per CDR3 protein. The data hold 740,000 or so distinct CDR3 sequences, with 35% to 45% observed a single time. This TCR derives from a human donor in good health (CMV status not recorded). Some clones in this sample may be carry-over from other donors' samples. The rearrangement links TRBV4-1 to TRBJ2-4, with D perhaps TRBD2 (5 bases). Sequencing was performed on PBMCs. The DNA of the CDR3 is TGCGCCAGCAGCCAAGATCGGGGAATGGGGAACATTCAGTACTTC. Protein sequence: CASSQDRGMGNIQYF.